This T cell receptor beta chain was found in a study of CD8 T cells in Susac syndrome. Negative isolation was applied to CD8+ and CD4+ T cells, and FACS enrichment was applied to TEMRA cells. Germline CDR1 reads DFQATT; CDR2 reads SNEGSKA (reference sequence). V lost 4 bases and J 7 bases, leaving 25 bases between the germline ends. CDR3 length: 16 amino acids. After extraction with the RNeasy kit, roughly 0.5 to 1 ug of the RNA was reverse transcribed using random hexamers. TCRdb processed the immunoSEQ multiplex PCR reads anew with MiXCR; each CDR3 protein has one entry. The data contain 250,000 or so distinct CDR3 sequences, approximately 92% of them singletons.

The V gene is TRBV20-1, the J gene TRBJ2-5, with a possible D match to TRBD2 (6 bases). This TCR came from a human donor with multiple sclerosis. Material: CD4+ T cells from PBMCs. CDR3 region: CSANIKVGRSPPTQYF. CDR3 nucleotides: TGCAGTGCTAATATAAAGGTTGGGAGGTCGCCCCCGACCCAGTACTTC.